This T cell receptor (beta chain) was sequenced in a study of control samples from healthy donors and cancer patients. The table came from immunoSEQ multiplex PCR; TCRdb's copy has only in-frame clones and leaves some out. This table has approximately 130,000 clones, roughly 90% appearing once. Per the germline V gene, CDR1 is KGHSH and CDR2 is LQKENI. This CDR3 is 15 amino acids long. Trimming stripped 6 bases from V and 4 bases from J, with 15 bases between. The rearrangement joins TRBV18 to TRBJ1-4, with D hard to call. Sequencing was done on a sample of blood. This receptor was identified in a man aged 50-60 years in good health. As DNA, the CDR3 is TGTGCCAGCTCGCCTAACGGGCTAAATAATGAAAAACTGTTTTTT. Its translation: CASSPNGLNNEKLFF.